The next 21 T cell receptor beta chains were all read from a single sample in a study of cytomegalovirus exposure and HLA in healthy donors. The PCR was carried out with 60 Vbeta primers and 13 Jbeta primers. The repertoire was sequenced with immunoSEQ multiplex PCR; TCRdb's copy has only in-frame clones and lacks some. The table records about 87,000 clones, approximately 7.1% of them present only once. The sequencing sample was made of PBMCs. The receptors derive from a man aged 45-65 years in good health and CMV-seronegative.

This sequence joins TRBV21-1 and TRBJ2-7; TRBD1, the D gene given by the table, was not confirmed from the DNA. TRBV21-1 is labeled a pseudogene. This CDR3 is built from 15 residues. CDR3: CASRILAGCSYEQYF. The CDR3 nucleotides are TGTGCCAGCAGAATCCTGGCAGGGTGCTCCTACGAGCAGTACTTC.

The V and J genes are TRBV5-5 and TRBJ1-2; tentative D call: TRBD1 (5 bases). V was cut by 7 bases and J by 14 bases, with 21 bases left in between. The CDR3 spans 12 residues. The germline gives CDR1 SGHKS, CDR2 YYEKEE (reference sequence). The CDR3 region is CASQSPDTHKTF. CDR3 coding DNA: TGTGCCAGCCAAAGTCCGGACACCCATAAAACCTTC. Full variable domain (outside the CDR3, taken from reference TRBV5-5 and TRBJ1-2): DAGVTQSPTHLIKTRGQQVTLRCSPISGHKSVSWYQQVLGQGPQFIFQYYEKEERGRGNFPDRFSARQFPNYSSELNVNALLLGDSALYLCASQSPDTHKTFGSGTRLTVV.

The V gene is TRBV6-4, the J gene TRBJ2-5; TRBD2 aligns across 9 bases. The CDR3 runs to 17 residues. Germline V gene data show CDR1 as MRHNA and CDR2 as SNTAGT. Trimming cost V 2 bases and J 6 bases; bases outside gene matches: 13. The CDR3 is CASSDRQMAGGPKTQYF. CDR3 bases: TGTGCCAGCAGTGACAGGCAAATGGCGGGAGGGCCGAAGACCCAGTACTTC.

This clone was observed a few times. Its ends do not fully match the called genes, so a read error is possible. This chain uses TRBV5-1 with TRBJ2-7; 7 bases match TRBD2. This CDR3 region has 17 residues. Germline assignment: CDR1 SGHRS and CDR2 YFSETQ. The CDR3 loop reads CVSSLGRGTGGSYEQYF. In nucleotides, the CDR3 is TGCGTCAGCAGCTTGGGGAGGGGAACTGGAGGATCCTACGAGCAGTACTTC.

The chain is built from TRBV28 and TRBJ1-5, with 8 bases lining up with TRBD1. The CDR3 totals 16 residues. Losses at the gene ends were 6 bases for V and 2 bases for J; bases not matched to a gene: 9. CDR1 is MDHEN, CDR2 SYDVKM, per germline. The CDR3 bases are TGTGCCAGCAGGTCAGGGGGCTTTTTCGGCAATCAGCCCCAGCATTTT. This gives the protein CASRSGGFFGNQPQHF. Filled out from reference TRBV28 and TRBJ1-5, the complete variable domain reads DVKVTQSSRYLVKRTGEKVFLECVQDMDHENMFWYRQDPGLGLRLIYFSYDVKMKEKGDIPEGYSVSREKKERFSLILESASTNQTSMYLCASRSGGFFGNQPQHFGDGTRLSIL.

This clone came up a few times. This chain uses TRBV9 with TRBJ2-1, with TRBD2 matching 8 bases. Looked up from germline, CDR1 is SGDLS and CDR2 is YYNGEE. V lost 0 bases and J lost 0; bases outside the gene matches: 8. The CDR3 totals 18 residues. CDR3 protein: CASSVAPQLAGSYNEQFF. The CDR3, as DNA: TGTGCCAGCAGCGTAGCCCCTCAGCTAGCGGGCTCCTACAATGAGCAGTTCTTC. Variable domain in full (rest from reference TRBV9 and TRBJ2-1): DSGVTQTPKHLITATGQRVTLRCSPRSGDLSVYWYQQSLDQGLQFLIQYYNGEERAKGNILERFSAQQFPDLHSELNLSSLELGDSALYFCASSVAPQLAGSYNEQFFGPGTRLTVL.

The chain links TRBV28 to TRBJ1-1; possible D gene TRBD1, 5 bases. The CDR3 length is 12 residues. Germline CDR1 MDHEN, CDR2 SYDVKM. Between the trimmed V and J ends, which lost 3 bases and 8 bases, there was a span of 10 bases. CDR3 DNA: TGTGCCAGCAGTTTCGCGGGGCCAGAAGCTTTCTTT. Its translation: CASSFAGPEAFF. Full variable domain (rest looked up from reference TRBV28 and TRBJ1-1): DVKVTQSSRYLVKRTGEKVFLECVQDMDHENMFWYRQDPGLGLRLIYFSYDVKMKEKGDIPEGYSVSREKKERFSLILESASTNQTSMYLCASSFAGPEAFFGQGTRLTVV.

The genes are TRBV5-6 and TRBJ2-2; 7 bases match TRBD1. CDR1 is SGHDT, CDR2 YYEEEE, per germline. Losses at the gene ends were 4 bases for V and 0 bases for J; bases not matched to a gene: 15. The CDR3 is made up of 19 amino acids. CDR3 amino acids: CASSNLSWGQISNTGELFF. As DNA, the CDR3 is TGTGCCAGCAGCAATTTATCCTGGGGACAGATTTCGAACACCGGGGAGCTGTTTTTT.

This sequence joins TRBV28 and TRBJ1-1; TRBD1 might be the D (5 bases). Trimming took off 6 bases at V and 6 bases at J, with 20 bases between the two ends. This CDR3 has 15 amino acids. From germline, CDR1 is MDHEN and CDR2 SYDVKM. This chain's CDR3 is CASRYPGAGRAEAFF. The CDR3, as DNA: TGTGCCAGCAGATACCCCGGGGCAGGGAGGGCTGAAGCTTTCTTT.

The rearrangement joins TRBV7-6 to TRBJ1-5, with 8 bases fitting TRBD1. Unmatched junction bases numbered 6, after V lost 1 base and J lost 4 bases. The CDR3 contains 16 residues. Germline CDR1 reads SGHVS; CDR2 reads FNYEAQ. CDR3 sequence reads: CASSLGGQGENQPQHF. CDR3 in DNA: TGTGCCAGCAGCTTAGGAGGACAGGGTGAAAATCAGCCCCAGCATTTT.

The CDR3 protein is CASSLGSSGVTGELFF. CDR3 nucleotide sequence: TGCGCCAGCAGCTTGGGGTCCTCAGGGGTAACCGGGGAGCTGTTTTTT. The genes are TRBV5-1 and TRBJ2-2; a possible D gene is TRBD1 (6 bases). Germline lookup yields CDR1 SGHRS and CDR2 YFSETQ. V was shortened by 0 bases and J by 5 bases, with 14 bases between the two germline ends. The CDR3 spans 16 residues.

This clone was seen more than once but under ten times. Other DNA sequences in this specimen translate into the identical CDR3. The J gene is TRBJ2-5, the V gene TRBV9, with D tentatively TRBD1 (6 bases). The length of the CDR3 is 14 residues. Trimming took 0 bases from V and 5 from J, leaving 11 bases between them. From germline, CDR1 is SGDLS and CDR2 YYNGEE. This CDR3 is CASSVAGGGETQYF. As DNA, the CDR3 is TGTGCCAGCAGCGTAGCTGGGGGCGGGGAGACCCAGTACTTC.

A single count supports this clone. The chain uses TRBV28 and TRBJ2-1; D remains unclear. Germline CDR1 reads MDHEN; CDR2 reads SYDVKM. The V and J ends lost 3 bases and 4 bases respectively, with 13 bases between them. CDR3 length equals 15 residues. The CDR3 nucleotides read TGTGCCAGCAGTTTTTGGGCTACCCCGTACAATGAGCAGTTCTTC. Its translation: CASSFWATPYNEQFF.

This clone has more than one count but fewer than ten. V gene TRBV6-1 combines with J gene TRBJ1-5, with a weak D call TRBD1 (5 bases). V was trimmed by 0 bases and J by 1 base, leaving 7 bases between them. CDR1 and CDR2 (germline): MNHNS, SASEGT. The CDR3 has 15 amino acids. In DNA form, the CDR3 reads TGTGCCAGCAGTGAAGCGGGGGGAAGCAATCAGCCCCAGCATTTT. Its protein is CASSEAGGSNQPQHF.

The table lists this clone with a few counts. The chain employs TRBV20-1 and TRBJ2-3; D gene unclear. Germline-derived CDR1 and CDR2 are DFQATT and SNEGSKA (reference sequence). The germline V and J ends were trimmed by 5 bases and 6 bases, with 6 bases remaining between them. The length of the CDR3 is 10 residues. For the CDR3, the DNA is TGCAGTGCTGTGGCCGATACGCAGTATTTT. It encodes CSAVADTQYF.

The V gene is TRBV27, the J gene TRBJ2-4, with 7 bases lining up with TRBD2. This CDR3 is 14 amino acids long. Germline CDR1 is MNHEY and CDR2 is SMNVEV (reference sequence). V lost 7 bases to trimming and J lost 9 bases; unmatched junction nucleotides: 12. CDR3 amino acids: CASTTLGGLGIQYF. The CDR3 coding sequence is TGTGCCAGCACCACCCTGGGGGGGTTGGGCATTCAGTACTTC.

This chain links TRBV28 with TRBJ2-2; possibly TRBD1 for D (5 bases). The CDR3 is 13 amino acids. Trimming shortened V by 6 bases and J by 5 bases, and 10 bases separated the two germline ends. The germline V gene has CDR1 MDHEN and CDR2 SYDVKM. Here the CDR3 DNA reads TGTGCCAGCAGGGGGCGCATTACCGGGGAGCTGTTTTTT. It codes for CASRGRITGELFF.

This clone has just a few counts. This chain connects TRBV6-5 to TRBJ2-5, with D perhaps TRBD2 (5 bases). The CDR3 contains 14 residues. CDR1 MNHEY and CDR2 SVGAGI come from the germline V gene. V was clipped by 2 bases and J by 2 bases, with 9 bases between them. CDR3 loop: CASSYSGVQETQYF. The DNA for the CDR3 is TGTGCCAGCAGTTACAGCGGAGTACAAGAGACCCAGTACTTC.

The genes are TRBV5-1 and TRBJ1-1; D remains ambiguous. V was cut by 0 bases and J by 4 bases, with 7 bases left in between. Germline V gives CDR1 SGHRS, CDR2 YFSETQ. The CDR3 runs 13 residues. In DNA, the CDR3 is TGCGCCAGCAGCTTGGCTCCGGGCACTGAAGCTTTCTTT. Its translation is CASSLAPGTEAFF.

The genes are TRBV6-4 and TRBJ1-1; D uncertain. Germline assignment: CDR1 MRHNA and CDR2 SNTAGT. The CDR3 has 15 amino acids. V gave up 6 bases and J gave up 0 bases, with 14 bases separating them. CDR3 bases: TGTGCCAGCAGCCCAACACACAGAATGAACACTGAAGCTTTCTTT. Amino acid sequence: CASSPTHRMNTEAFF.

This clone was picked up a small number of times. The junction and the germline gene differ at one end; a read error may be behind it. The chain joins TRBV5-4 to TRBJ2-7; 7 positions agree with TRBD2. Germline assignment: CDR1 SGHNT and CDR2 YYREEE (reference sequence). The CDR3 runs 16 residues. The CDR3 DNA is TGTGCCAGCAGTCCCGGTGGAGCGGGAAGCTCCTACGGGCAGTACTTC. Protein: CASSPGGAGSSYGQYF.